This is a list of T cell receptor beta chains from one sample in a study of blood T cell repertoires in COVID-19. Measured with immunoSEQ multiplex PCR; TCRdb has only the in-frame clones, and not every one. Among about 140,000 clones listed, 84% were seen once. Sequencing was done on a sample of peripheral blood. Source of these receptors: a woman of 80 years or more in a cohort sampled during active or convalescent COVID-19. The CDR3 runs from the conserved cysteine through the conserved F or W. D genes are given only for firm matches. The listing skips clone size in some rows; elsewhere it reads once, few, many or a size class.

D	size	V	J	DNA	CDR3
NA	few	TRBV2	TRBJ2-1	TGTGCCAGCAGTGTATGGCGGCTGAACAATGAGCAGTTCTTC	CASSVWRLNNEQFF
NA	NA	TRBV27	TRBJ1-1	TGTGCCAGCAGTCCCAACGGGGTTAGCACTGAAGCTTTCTTT	CASSPNGVSTEAFF
NA	NA	TRBV7-3	TRBJ1-3	TGTGCCAGCAGCGCAGGTGCAGGAAACACCATATATTTT	CASSAGAGNTIYF
NA	few	TRBV3-1/TRBV3-2	TRBJ1-2	TGTGCCAGCAGCTACCTACGGGACTATGGCTACACCTTC	CASSYLRDYGYTF
TRBD2	NA	TRBV28	TRBJ2-3	TGTGCCAGCAGTTCGCAAGCGGGGGCGTTCACAGATACGCAGTATTTT	CASSSQAGAFTDTQYF
NA	NA	TRBV19	TRBJ1-1	TGTGCCAGTAGTATAGGCCACAGGGACGAGGGTGAAGCTTTCTTT	CASSIGHRDEGEAFF
TRBD1	once	TRBV9	TRBJ1-5	TGTGCCAGCAGCGCCACAGGGGGCAATCAGCCCCAGCATTTT	CASSATGGNQPQHF
TRBD1	NA	TRBV7-2	TRBJ1-1	TGTGCCAGCAGCCCTTACAGGGGCTCTGAAGCTTTCTTT	CASSPYRGSEAFF
TRBD1	NA	TRBV2	TRBJ2-5	TGTGCCAGCAGACCCTCCGGGACAGTCCAAGAGACCCAGTACTTC	CASRPSGTVQETQYF
NA	few	TRBV5-1	TRBJ1-3	TGCGCCAGCAGCTTGTCTCCCATTGTAGACACCATATATTTT	CASSLSPIVDTIYF
TRBD2	NA	TRBV7-9	TRBJ2-3	TGTGCCAGCAGCTCGAGCCGGACTAGCGGGGGGGCGGATACGCAGTATTTT	CASSSSRTSGGADTQYF
NA	NA	TRBV14	TRBJ1-2	TGTGCCAGCAGCCAAGTGCTCAGGGGTTCTGGCTACACCTTC	CASSQVLRGSGYTF
TRBD1	NA	TRBV5-4	TRBJ1-2	TGTGCCAGCAGCAGGACAGGGGGGACTGGCTACACCTTC	CASSRTGGTGYTF
NA	NA	TRBV15	TRBJ2-3	TGTGCCACCAGCAGGAACCAGGCGCCAGATACGCAGTATTTT	CATSRNQAPDTQYF
NA	NA	TRBV30	TRBJ1-5	TGTGCCTGGAGCGCAACCTCACATGGCAATCAGCCCCAGCATTTT	CAWSATSHGNQPQHF
TRBD1	NA	TRBV18	TRBJ1-3	TGTGCCAGCTCGCGTGGACAGGCAAACACCATATATTTT	CASSRGQANTIYF
NA	NA	TRBV19	TRBJ2-3	TGTGCCAGTAGTCCCCTGGGGAGAACAGATACGCAGTATTTT	CASSPLGRTDTQYF
TRBD1	NA	TRBV30	TRBJ1-2	TGTGCCTGGAGTGTCGGACAGGGGGTTAACTATGGCTACACCTTC	CAWSVGQGVNYGYTF
NA	many	TRBV27	TRBJ1-1	TGTGCCAGCAGGTTCGGGGTGACTAACACTGAAGCTTTCTTT	CASRFGVTNTEAFF
NA	NA	TRBV4-1	TRBJ2-5	TGCGCCAGCAGCCAAGTGGCAATTTACCAAGAGACCCAGTACTTC	CASSQVAIYQETQYF